Each of the 5 T cell receptor beta chains below was sequenced from the same sample in a study of cytomegalovirus exposure and HLA in healthy donors. The primer mix had 60 Vbeta and 13 Jbeta primers. Profiling relied on immunoSEQ multiplex PCR, and the TCRdb table lists in-frame clones only, not all of them. The data show about 93,000 clones, 70% to 80% seen once. Sequenced: PBMCs. These receptors all come from a man under 40 in good health and CMV-seronegative.

The chain has TRBV19 and TRBJ2-6; a possible D gene is TRBD1 (5 bases). The CDR3 sequence is 16 residues long. CDR1 and CDR2 (germline): LNHDA, SQIVND (reference sequence). V was pared by 3 bases and J by 0 bases, with 9 bases between. The CDR3 reads CASSIAQGSGANVLTF. DNA for the CDR3: TGTGCCAGTAGTATCGCGCAGGGCTCTGGGGCCAACGTCCTGACTTTC.

With regard to this clone: Different DNA sequences within this sample yield the same CDR3. The rearrangement links TRBV10-3 to TRBJ1-1; TRBD1 aligns across 8 bases. This CDR3 region has 16 residues. Per the germline V gene, CDR1 is ENHRY and CDR2 is SYGVKD. The junction had 15 bases not matched to a gene; V was cut back by 7 bases and J by 5 bases. The CDR3 spells CAITDPTGQGKTEAFF. CDR3 DNA: TGTGCCATCACCGACCCCACTGGACAGGGCAAAACTGAAGCTTTCTTT.

In nucleotides, the CDR3 is TGCGCCAGCAGCCCTCGGACAGGGCTGGATGGCTACACCTTC. Amino acid sequence: CASSPRTGLDGYTF. The chain is built from TRBV4-1 and TRBJ1-2; 8 bases agree with TRBD1. J lost 6 bases, V lost 4 bases, and 7 bases had no gene match. This CDR3 contains 14 residues. The germline CDR1 and CDR2 sequences are MGHRA and YSYEKL.

J is TRBJ1-2 and V is TRBV28; no clear D gene. CDR3 size: 15 residues. CDR1 is MDHEN, CDR2 SYDVKM, per germline. V lost 2 bases to trimming and J lost 6 bases, with 16 bases between them. The CDR3 is CASSLAVRNGHGYTF. The CDR3 region has the DNA TGTGCCAGCAGTTTAGCGGTTAGGAATGGCCATGGCTACACCTTC.

This clone was seen only once. V gene TRBV21-1 combines with J gene TRBJ2-2; the table's D call, TRBD2, was not checked against the DNA. TRBV21-1 is assigned pseudogene status. The CDR3 extends over 17 amino acids. The CDR3 nucleotides read TGTGCCAGCAGCCCCCGGGGGGCAGAAACGAACACCGGGGAGCTGTTTTTT. This sequence encodes CASSPRGAETNTGELFF.